These T cell receptor beta chains were read from a single sample in a study of technical replicates of blood from several donors. Data came from immunoSEQ multiplex PCR; TCRdb stores just in-frame clones and leaves some out. The sample carries approximately 89,000 clones, approximately 93% recorded once. The sample comprised T cells isolated from PBMCs. Source of these receptors: a human donor in good health. Each CDR3 is given with its conserved first and last residue. D genes are given only for firm matches. Clone sizes are given selectively: once, few, many, or a class where the clone is expanded.

D gene	J gene	V gene	clone size	CDR3 protein	CDR3 DNA
NA	TRBJ1-1	TRBV27	NA	CASSLLGGGAEAFF	TGTGCCAGCAGCTTGCTCGGGGGTGGGGCTGAAGCTTTCTTT
NA	TRBJ2-7	TRBV6-6	NA	CASGPDSPYEQYF	TGTGCCAGCGGGCCAGACAGTCCCTACGAGCAGTACTTC
TRBD2	TRBJ2-5	TRBV9	NA	CASSTKTGGETQYF	TGTGCCAGCAGCACGAAAACGGGGGGAGAGACCCAGTACTTC
NA	TRBJ2-7	TRBV4-1	NA	CASSHSPGSYEQYF	TGCGCCAGCAGCCATTCTCCAGGCTCCTACGAGCAGTACTTC
TRBD2	TRBJ2-3	TRBV28	few	CASSLGLAIDTQYF	TGTGCCAGCAGTTTGGGACTAGCAATAGATACGCAGTATTTT
NA	TRBJ2-7	TRBV25-1	NA	CASSPTEGSYEQYF	TGTGCCAGCAGCCCTACAGAGGGATCCTACGAGCAGTACTTC
TRBD1	TRBJ1-2	TRBV5-4	NA	CASSLQGDNYGYTF	TGTGCCAGCAGCTTACAGGGGGACAACTATGGCTACACCTTC
TRBD1	TRBJ2-6	TRBV7-6	NA	CASSQGGLGANVLTF	TGTGCCAGCAGCCAAGGGGGCCTTGGGGCCAACGTCCTGACTTTC
TRBD1	TRBJ1-2	TRBV28	NA	CASSPSTGGWNGYTF	TGTGCCAGCAGTCCCTCGACAGGGGGCTGGAATGGCTACACCTTC
NA	TRBJ1-1	TRBV6-1	NA	CASSDGLRKNTEAFF	TGTGCCAGCAGTGACGGGTTGAGAAAGAACACTGAAGCTTTCTTT
TRBD1	TRBJ2-3	TRBV11-3	NA	CASSKTGGTDTQYF	TGTGCCAGCAGTAAGACAGGGGGCACAGATACGCAGTATTTT
NA	TRBJ2-7	TRBV5-1	NA	CASTEDSPSSYEQYF	TGCGCCAGCACCGAGGACAGTCCTAGCTCCTACGAGCAGTACTTC
TRBD2	TRBJ2-2	TRBV9	NA	CASSGSTSPSANTGELFF	TGTGCCAGCAGCGGGTCGACTAGCCCCTCCGCGAACACCGGGGAGCTGTTTTTT
NA	TRBJ2-7	TRBV5-1	NA	CASSLAGSDQTPEQYF	TGCGCCAGCAGCTTGGCCGGCAGCGACCAAACCCCCGAGCAGTACTTC
NA	TRBJ1-1	TRBV11-2	NA	CASSLDGGRTEAFF	TGTGCCAGCAGCTTAGACGGGGGGCGGACTGAAGCTTTCTTT
TRBD1	TRBJ1-6	TRBV6-1	few	CATQDRDNSPLHF	TGTGCCACCCAGGACAGGGATAATTCACCCCTCCACTTT
TRBD1	TRBJ1-1	TRBV27	NA	CASRTGIPATEAFF	TGTGCCAGCAGGACAGGGATCCCGGCCACTGAAGCTTTCTTT
TRBD2	TRBJ2-3	TRBV27	NA	CASSLFPSGGTPDTQYF	TGTGCCAGCAGTTTATTTCCGAGCGGGGGGACCCCAGATACGCAGTATTTT
NA	TRBJ2-3	TRBV5-1	once	CASSLGGGGTDTQYF	TGCGCCAGCAGCTTGGGGGGAGGCGGCACAGATACGCAGTATTTT
NA	TRBJ1-4	TRBV28	NA	CASSQPQGPRGKLFF	TGTGCCAGCAGTCAGCCACAGGGACCCAGGGGAAAACTGTTTTTT
TRBD1	TRBJ1-3	TRBV28	NA	CASSRPYVTGSGNTIYF	TGTGCCAGCAGTCGGCCCTACGTGACAGGGTCTGGAAACACCATATATTTT
TRBD1	TRBJ2-7	TRBV11-3	once	CASSPIDRGPLSYEQYF	TGTGCCAGCAGCCCTATAGACAGGGGCCCACTCTCCTACGAGCAGTACTTC
NA	TRBJ2-1	TRBV14	NA	CASSQDPGLGYGNEQFF	TGTGCCAGCAGCCAAGATCCAGGGCTGGGCTATGGCAATGAGCAGTTCTTC
TRBD2	TRBJ2-3	TRBV18	NA	CASSPRPGLAGQRSTDTQYF	TGTGCCAGCTCACCTCGACCGGGACTAGCGGGGCAAAGATCCACAGATACGCAGTATTTT
TRBD2	TRBJ2-1	TRBV13	NA	CASSFGLAGVQEQFF	TGTGCCAGCAGCTTTGGTCTAGCGGGAGTGCAAGAGCAGTTCTTC
NA	TRBJ1-1	TRBV29-1	once	CSVEETGTRNSEAFF	TGCAGCGTTGAAGAGACCGGGACTCGGAACTCTGAAGCTTTCTTT
NA	TRBJ1-2	TRBV28	NA	CASSGWGDYGYTF	TGTGCCAGCAGTGGTTGGGGGGACTATGGCTACACCTTC
NA	TRBJ2-7	TRBV28	NA	CASSLRGYYEQYF	TGTGCCAGCAGTTTAAGGGGATACTACGAGCAGTACTTC
NA	TRBJ2-3	TRBV7-9	NA	CASSLVGGRWQYF	TGTGCCAGCAGCTTAGTGGGAGGCAGGTGGCAGTATTTT
TRBD2	TRBJ2-5	TRBV9	NA	CASSVRGAGSETQYF	TGTGCCAGCAGCGTAAGGGGAGCGGGGTCGGAGACCCAGTACTTC
TRBD1	TRBJ2-3	TRBV7-9	NA	CASCRDREIDTQYF	TGTGCCAGCTGCCGGGACAGGGAGATAGATACGCAGTATTTT
NA	TRBJ2-7	TRBV5-1	NA	CASSLDSPYEQYF	TGCGCCAGCAGCTTAGACAGCCCCTACGAGCAGTACTTC
NA	TRBJ2-1	TRBV11-3	NA	CASSLGPNNEQFF	TGTGCCAGCAGCTTAGGGCCGAACAATGAGCAGTTCTTC
NA	TRBJ2-7	TRBV28	NA	CASSFHHLYYEQYF	TGTGCCAGCAGTTTTCACCACCTATACTACGAGCAGTACTTC
NA	TRBJ2-5	TRBV4-1	once	CASSQANQETQYF	TGCGCCAGCAGCCAAGCAAATCAAGAGACCCAGTACTTC
NA	TRBJ1-1	TRBV28	NA	CASSAGFTEAFF	TGTGCCAGCAGTGCAGGGTTCACTGAAGCTTTCTTT
TRBD2	TRBJ2-7	TRBV2	once	CASSVVGGRDGYEQYF	TGTGCCAGCAGTGTAGTTGGCGGGAGGGACGGATACGAGCAGTACTTC
NA	TRBJ1-5	TRBV7-2	NA	CASNSNPTQPQHF	TGTGCCAGCAACAGCAATCCGACCCAGCCCCAGCATTTT
NA	TRBJ2-1	TRBV28	NA	CASSFAGGLYNEQFF	TGTGCCAGCAGTTTTGCCGGAGGGCTATACAATGAGCAGTTCTTC
NA	TRBJ2-7	TRBV27	NA	CASSLSTGATYEQYF	TGTGCCAGCAGTTTATCTACAGGAGCGACCTACGAGCAGTACTTC
TRBD1	TRBJ2-1	TRBV5-1	NA	CASSLVQGAGEQFF	TGCGCCAGCAGCTTGGTTCAGGGGGCGGGCGAGCAGTTCTTC
NA	TRBJ2-2	TRBV5-1	NA	CASSLIGGSNTGELFF	TGCGCCAGCAGCCTAATAGGGGGTTCGAACACCGGGGAGCTGTTTTTT
TRBD1	TRBJ2-2	TRBV5-4	NA	CASSRRRQGDTGELFF	TGTGCCAGCAGCCGCCGCCGACAGGGTGACACCGGGGAGCTGTTTTTT
NA	TRBJ1-4	TRBV14	NA	CASSPYVGLSHEKLFF	TGTGCCAGCAGCCCCTATGTAGGACTTAGTCATGAAAAACTGTTTTTT
NA	TRBJ1-2	TRBV11-1	NA	CASSPLAASKGYTF	TGTGCCAGCAGCCCGCTAGCAGCCTCTAAGGGCTACACCTTC
TRBD1	TRBJ1-2	TRBV28	NA	CASSPSLDRGDGYTF	TGTGCCAGCAGTCCTAGCCTGGACAGGGGCGATGGCTACACCTTC
TRBD2	TRBJ2-3	TRBV5-1	NA	CASSLASGSTDTQYF	TGCGCCAGCAGCTTGGCTAGCGGAAGCACAGATACGCAGTATTTT
TRBD1	TRBJ2-7	TRBV30	NA	CAWSTARGDREAYEQYF	TGTGCCTGGAGTACCGCCCGAGGGGACAGGGAGGCCTACGAGCAGTACTTC
TRBD2	TRBJ2-2	TRBV4-1	NA	CASSYPGTSFPGELFF	TGCGCCAGCAGTTACCCCGGGACTAGTTTCCCCGGGGAGCTGTTTTTT
NA	TRBJ2-5	TRBV7-9	NA	CASIEARGGVGETQYF	TGTGCCAGCATAGAAGCTAGGGGCGGGGTAGGGGAGACCCAGTACTTC
NA	TRBJ1-1	TRBV6-5	NA	CASSSLIGNTEAFF	TGTGCCAGCAGTTCTCTCATCGGGAACACTGAAGCTTTCTTT
NA	TRBJ2-7	TRBV4-1	NA	CASSPQTGVGYEQYF	TGCGCCAGCAGCCCCCAAACGGGGGTCGGCTACGAGCAGTACTTC
TRBD2	TRBJ2-1	TRBV5-1	NA	CASRTSGGQYNEQFF	TGCGCCAGCAGAACTAGCGGGGGTCAATACAATGAGCAGTTCTTC
TRBD1	TRBJ2-7	TRBV27	NA	CASSLRGQIRYEQYF	TGTGCCAGCAGCCTCAGGGGGCAAATACGGTACGAGCAGTACTTC
NA	TRBJ1-5	TRBV18	NA	CASSPLGTAVLQPQHF	TGTGCCAGCTCACCACTAGGTACAGCAGTCCTTCAGCCCCAGCATTTT
NA	TRBJ2-6	TRBV5-1	NA	CASSLAGYSGANVLTF	TGCGCCAGCAGCTTGGCGGGGTACTCTGGGGCCAACGTCCTGACTTTC
NA	TRBJ1-2	TRBV5-1	NA	CASSWGRGANYGYTF	TGCGCCAGCAGCTGGGGTCGGGGTGCTAACTATGGCTACACCTTC